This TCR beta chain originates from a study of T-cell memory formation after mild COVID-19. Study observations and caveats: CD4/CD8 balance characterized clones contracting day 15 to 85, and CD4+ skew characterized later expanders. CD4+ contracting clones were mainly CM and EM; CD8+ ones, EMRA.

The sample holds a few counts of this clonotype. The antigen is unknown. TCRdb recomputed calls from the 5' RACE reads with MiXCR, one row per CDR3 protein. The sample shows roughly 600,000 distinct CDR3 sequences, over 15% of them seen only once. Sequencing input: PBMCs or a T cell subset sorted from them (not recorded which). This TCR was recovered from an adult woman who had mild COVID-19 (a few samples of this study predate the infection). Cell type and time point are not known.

DNA for the CDR3: TGTGCCAGCTCACCGGGACTAGCGGGAGGCTGGCAGTTCTTC. It yields the protein CASSPGLAGGWQFF. V gene TRBV18 combines with J gene TRBJ2-1, with 15 bases aligning to TRBD2. Germline V CDR1 and CDR2: KGHSH, LQKENI. The CDR3 contains 14 residues. The V gene end was trimmed by 3 bases and the J gene end by 12 bases; junction bases not matched to a gene: 3.